The entry below describes one TCR beta chain. The CDR3 spans 13 residues. Germline CDR1 and CDR2: SQVTM and ANQGSEA. Trimming removed 4 bases from V and 3 bases from J; junction bases left unmatched: 1. Deep level was the assay's run setting. Assay: immunoSEQ multiplex PCR; the TCRdb copy retains only in-frame clones and omits some. The top ten clones hold around 1.5% of a sample with about 960,000 clones, approximately 80% of them seen once. These data come from a study of shared clonotypes between healthy human individuals. Source material: memory CD4+ T cells sorted from blood. The subset denotes: CD45RA-negative fraction. The TCR was taken from a man younger than 35 in good health. The chain carries TRBV29-1 and TRBJ2-1; 9 nucleotides align to TRBD1. The CDR3 sequence: CSVVTGGYNEQFF. The CDR3 DNA follows: TGCAGCGTTGTGACAGGGGGCTACAATGAGCAGTTCTTC.